This record looks at one TCR beta chain sequence and its context. Its antigen is unknown. Germline CDR1 is LGHNT and CDR2 is FRNRAP. CDR3 length: 12 residues. Trimming shortened V by 6 bases and J by 3 bases, and 5 bases separated the two germline ends. These data come from a study of identical twins. General study results and limits: Within twin pairs, the out-of-frame alpha sequences they shared showed excess low generation probability.

MiXCR, applied by TCRdb to the 5' RACE reads, yields one record per CDR3 protein. Altogether roughly 720,000 distinct CDR3 sequences are present, 15% to 20% being singletons, with the ten largest covering 10% to 15%. This same sample was also taken into another study, of T cells expressing NK-cell markers. That source reports: The TCR beta repertoires originated in sorted CD3+CD56+NKG2C+, CD3+CD56+NKG2C- and CD3+CD56-NKG2C+ T cells. Leadership of the CD3+CD56-NKG2C+ fraction also belonged to these clonotypes in a handful of donors.

The source material was PBMCs. This TCR derives from a woman between 18 and 29 years old in good health. V gene TRBV12-5 combines with J gene TRBJ2-2, with D perhaps TRBD1 (5 bases). The CDR3 loop is CASGGDTGELFF. The CDR3, as DNA: TGTGCTAGTGGAGGGGACACCGGGGAGCTGTTTTTT.